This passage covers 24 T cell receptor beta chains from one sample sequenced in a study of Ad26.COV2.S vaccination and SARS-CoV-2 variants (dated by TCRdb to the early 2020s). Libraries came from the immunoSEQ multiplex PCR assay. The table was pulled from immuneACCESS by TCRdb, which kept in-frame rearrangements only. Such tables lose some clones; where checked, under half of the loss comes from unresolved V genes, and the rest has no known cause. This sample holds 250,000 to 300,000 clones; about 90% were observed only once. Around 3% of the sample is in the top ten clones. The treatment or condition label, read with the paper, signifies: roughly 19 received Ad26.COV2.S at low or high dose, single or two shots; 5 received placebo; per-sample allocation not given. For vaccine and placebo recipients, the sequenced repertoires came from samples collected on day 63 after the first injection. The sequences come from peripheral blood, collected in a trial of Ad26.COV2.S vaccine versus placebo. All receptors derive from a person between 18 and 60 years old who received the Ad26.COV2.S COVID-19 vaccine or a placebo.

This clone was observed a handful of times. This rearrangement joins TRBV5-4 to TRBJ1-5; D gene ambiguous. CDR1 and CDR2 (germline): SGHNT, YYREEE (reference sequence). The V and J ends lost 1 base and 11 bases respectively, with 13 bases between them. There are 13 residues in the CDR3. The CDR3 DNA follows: TGTGCCAGCAGCTTGTTCCGGGGTGAGGCCCAGCATTTT. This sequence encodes CASSLFRGEAQHF.

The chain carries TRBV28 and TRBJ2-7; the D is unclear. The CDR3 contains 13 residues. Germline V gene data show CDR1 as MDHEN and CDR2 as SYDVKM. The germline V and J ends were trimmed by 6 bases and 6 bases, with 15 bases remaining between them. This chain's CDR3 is CASSPRVPGEQYF. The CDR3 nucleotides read TGTGCCAGCAGCCCCCGGGTCCCCGGCGAGCAGTACTTC.

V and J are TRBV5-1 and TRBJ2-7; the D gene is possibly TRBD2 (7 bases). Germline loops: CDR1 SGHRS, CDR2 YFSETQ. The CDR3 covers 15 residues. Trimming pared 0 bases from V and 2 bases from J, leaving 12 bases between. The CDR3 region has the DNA TGCGCCAGCAGCTTGGTGGGGGGGCTCACCTACGAGCAGTACTTC. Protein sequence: CASSLVGGLTYEQYF.

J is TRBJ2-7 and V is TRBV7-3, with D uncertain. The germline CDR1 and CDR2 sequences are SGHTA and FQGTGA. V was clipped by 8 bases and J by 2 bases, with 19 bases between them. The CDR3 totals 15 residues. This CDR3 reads CASGLGPPQTYEQYF. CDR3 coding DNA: TGTGCCAGCGGCCTGGGTCCCCCACAGACCTACGAGCAGTACTTC.

The CDR3 nucleotides are TGTGCCTGGAGTGTACAACTGAACACTGAAGCTTTCTTT. Translation gives CAWSVQLNTEAFF. The chain employs TRBV30 and TRBJ1-1; D is unresolved. Per germline, CDR1 GTSNPN and CDR2 SVGIG (reference sequence). This CDR3 is built from 13 residues. V lost 0 bases to trimming and J lost 0 bases, with 5 bases between them.

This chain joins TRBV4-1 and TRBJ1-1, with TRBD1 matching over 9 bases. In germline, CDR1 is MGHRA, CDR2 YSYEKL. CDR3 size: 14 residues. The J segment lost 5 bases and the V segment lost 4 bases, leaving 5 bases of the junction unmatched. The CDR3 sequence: CASSRGQGETEAFF. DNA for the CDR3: TGCGCCAGCAGCCGGGGACAGGGAGAAACTGAAGCTTTCTTT.

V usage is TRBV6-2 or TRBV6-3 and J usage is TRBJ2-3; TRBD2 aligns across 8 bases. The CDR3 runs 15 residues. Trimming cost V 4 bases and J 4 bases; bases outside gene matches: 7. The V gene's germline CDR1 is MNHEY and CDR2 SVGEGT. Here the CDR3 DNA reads TGTGCCAGCAGTTCCCCGGGACTAGGATCAGATACGCAGTATTTT. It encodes CASSSPGLGSDTQYF.

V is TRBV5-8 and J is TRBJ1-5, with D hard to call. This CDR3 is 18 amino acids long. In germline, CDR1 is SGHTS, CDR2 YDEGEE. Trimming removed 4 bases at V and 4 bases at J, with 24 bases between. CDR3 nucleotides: TGTGCCAGCAGCCCACCCCTTCAGGCAACCGAAGGTAATCAGCCCCAGCATTTT. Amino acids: CASSPPLQATEGNQPQHF.

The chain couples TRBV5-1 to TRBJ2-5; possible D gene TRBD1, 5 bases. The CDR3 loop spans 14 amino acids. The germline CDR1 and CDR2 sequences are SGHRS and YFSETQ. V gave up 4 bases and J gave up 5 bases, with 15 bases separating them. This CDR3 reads CASSPTNPGETQYF. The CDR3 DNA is TGCGCCAGCAGCCCAACCAATCCAGGGGAGACCCAGTACTTC.

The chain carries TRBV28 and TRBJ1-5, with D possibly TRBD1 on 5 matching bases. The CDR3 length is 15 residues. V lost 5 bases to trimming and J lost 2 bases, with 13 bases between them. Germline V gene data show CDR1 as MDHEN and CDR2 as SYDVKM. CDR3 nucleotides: TGTGCCAGCAGTCCCCAAGGGGAGGGCAATCAGCCCCAGCATTTT. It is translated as CASSPQGEGNQPQHF.

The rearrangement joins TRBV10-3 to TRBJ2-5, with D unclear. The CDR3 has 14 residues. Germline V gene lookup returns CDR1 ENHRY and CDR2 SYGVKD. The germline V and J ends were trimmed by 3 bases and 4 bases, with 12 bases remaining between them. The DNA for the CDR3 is TGTGCCATCAGTGATCCGGGCCTTAGAGAGACCCAGTACTTC. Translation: CAISDPGLRETQYF.

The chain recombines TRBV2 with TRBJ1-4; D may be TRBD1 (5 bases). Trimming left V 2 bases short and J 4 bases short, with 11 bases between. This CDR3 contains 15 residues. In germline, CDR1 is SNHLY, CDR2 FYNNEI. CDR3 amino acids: CASSEQGLYNEKLFF. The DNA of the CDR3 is TGTGCCAGCAGTGAACAGGGCTTATATAATGAAAAACTGTTTTTT.

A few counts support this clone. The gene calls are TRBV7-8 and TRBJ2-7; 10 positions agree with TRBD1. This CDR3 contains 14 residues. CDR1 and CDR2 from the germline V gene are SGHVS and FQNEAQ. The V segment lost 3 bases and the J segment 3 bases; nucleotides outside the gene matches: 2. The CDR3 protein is CASSLTGGIYEQYF. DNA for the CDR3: TGTGCCAGCAGCTTGACAGGGGGCATCTACGAGCAGTACTTC.

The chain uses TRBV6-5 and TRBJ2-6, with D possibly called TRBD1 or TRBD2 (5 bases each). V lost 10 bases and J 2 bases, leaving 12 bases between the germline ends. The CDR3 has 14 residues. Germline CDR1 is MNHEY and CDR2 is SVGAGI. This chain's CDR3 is CAIRGATGANVLTF. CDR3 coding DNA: TGTGCCATCAGAGGGGCAACTGGGGCCAACGTCCTGACTTTC.

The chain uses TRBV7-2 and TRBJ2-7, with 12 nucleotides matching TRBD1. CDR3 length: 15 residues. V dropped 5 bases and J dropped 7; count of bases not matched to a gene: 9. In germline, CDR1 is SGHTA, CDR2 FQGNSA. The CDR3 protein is CASSGGTGGAPEQYF. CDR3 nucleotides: TGTGCCAGCAGCGGGGGGACAGGGGGCGCCCCGGAGCAGTACTTC.

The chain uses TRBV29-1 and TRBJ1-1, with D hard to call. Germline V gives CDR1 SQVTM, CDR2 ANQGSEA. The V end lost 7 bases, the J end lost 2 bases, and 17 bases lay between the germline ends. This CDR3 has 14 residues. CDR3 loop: CSAHPGPVNTEAFF. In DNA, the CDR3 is TGCAGCGCCCACCCAGGACCGGTCAACACTGAAGCTTTCTTT.

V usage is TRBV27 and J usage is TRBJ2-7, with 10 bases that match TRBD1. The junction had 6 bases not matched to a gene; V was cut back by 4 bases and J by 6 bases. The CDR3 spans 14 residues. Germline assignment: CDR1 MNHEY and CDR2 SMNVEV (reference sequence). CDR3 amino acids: CASSSRQGAFEQYF. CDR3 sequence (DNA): TGTGCCAGCAGTTCTCGACAGGGGGCATTCGAGCAGTACTTC.

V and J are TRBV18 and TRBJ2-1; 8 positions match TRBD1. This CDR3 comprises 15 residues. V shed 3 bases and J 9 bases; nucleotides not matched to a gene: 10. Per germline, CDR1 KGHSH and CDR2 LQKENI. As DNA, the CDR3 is TGTGCCAGCTCACCCTCCGGGACAGGAGTCTTTGAGCAGTTCTTC. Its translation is CASSPSGTGVFEQFF.

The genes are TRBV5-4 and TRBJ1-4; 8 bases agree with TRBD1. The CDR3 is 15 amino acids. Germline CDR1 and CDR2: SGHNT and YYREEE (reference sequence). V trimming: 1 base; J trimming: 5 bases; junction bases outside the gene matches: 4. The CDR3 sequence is CASSLFGQGNEKLFF. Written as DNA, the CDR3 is TGTGCCAGCAGCTTGTTCGGACAGGGCAATGAAAAACTGTTTTTT.

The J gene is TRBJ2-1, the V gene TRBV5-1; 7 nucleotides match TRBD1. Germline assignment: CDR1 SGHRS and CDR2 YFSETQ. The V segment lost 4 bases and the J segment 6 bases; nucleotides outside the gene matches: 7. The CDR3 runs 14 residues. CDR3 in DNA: TGCGCCAGCAGCACACAGGGGTACTTCAATGAGCAGTTCTTC. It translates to CASSTQGYFNEQFF.

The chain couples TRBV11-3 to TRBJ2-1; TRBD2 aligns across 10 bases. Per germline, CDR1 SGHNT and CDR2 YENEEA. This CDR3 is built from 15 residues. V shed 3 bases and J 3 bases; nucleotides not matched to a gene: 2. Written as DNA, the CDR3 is TGTGCCAGCAGCTTTGGACTAGCGGACTACAATGAGCAGTTCTTC. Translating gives CASSFGLADYNEQFF.

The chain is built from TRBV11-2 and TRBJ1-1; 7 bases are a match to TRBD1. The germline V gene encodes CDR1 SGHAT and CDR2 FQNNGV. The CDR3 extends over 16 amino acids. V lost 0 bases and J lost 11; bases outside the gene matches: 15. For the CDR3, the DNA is TGTGCCAGCAGCTTAGATCGCCCCGGAACAGGGGTTGGTGCTTTCTTT. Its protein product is CASSLDRPGTGVGAFF.

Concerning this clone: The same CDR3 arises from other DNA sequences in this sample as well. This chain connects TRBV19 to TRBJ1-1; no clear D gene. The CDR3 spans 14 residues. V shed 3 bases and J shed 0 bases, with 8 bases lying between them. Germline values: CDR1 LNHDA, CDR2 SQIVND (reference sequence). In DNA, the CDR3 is TGTGCCAGTAGTATTGTGGGGATGAACACTGAAGCTTTCTTT. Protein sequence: CASSIVGMNTEAFF.

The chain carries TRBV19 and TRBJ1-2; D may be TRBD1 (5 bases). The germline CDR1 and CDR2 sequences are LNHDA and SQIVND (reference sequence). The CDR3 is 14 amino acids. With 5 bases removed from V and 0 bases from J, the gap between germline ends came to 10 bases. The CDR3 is CASSPRGANYGYTF. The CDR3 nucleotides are TGTGCCAGTAGTCCACGGGGGGCTAACTATGGCTACACCTTC. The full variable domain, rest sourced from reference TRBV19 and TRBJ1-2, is DGGITQSPKYLFRKEGQNVTLSCEQNLNHDAMYWYRQDPGQGLRLIYYSQIVNDFQKGDIAEGYSVSREKKESFPLTVTSAQKNPTAFYLCASSPRGANYGYTFGSGTRLTVV.